The present T cell receptor (beta chain) was sequenced within a study of blood T cell repertoires in COVID-19. For the study at large: COVID-19 samples collected from the United States, Italy and Spain covered acute and convalescent phases.

Original analysis: Reference gene primer amplification yielded estimated nucleated cell counts. The method was immunoSEQ multiplex PCR; TCRdb's version includes in-frame clones alone and lacks a portion of them. The DNA gave D and trimming, while V, J and clone size come from that table. The sample yields 200,000 to 250,000 clones, roughly 83% seen once. The CDR3 runs to 16 residues. V dropped 6 bases and J dropped 1; count of bases not matched to a gene: 8. Germline V gives CDR1 SGHAT, CDR2 FQNNGV. The specimen sequenced was PBMCs or T cells enriched from blood (not recorded which). The genes are TRBV11-2 and TRBJ2-5; 10 nucleotides align to TRBD2. This clonotype originated in a woman aged 40 to 50 with acute COVID-19. CDR3: CASSVQSSGGQETQYF. For the CDR3, the DNA is TGTGCCAGCAGTGTACAGTCTAGCGGGGGCCAAGAGACCCAGTACTTC.